This T cell receptor beta chain was documented in a study of radiotherapy plus CTLA-4 blockade in lung cancer. Study background: Across the patients, objective responses occurred in approximately 17%, and disease control in under 40%.

Of note for this clone: The antigen is undetermined.

CDR3 length equals 16 residues. Germline CDR1 reads SGHAT; CDR2 reads FQNNGV. J lost 8 bases, V lost 5 bases, and 11 bases had no gene match. Using immunoSEQ multiplex PCR, the repertoire was profiled, and TCRdb retains in-frame clones only, with some absent. The sample comprises 48,000 or so clones, just under 85% of which are singletons, and roughly 5% rests with the top ten. Study-wide results and limits: Clones derived from tumor TCRs expanded in blood after radiotherapy plus ipilimumab. Early blood T cell clone dynamics, with interferon-beta, were reported to best predict response.

Chemo-refractory metastatic non-small-cell lung cancer patients received focal radiation with ipilimumab CTLA-4 blockade. Specimen: peripheral blood, collected from a patient treated with radiotherapy plus ipilimumab. This rearrangement joins TRBV11-2 to TRBJ2-7; the match to TRBD2 covers 14 bases. This sequence was found in a human donor with non-small cell lung cancer whose response to radiotherapy plus ipilimumab could not be evaluated. As DNA, the CDR3 is TGTGCCAGCAGCCCAGAGACTAGCGGGAGGGCCTATAAGCAGTACTTC. Protein sequence: CASSPETSGRAYKQYF.